These 28 T cell receptor beta chains were sequenced from one sample in a study of blood T cell repertoires in COVID-19. Method: immunoSEQ multiplex PCR; TCRdb's copy keeps in-frame clones and lacks some. The sample contains under 250,000 clones, 75% to 85% of which appear only once. Sample: peripheral blood. The source is a man aged 50-59 years with COVID-19, enrolled during active disease.

This chain links TRBV7-9 with TRBJ2-2; 12 nucleotides line up with TRBD2. The ends lost 3 bases at V and 0 bases at J; junction bases unmatched: 5. Germline assignment: CDR1 SEHNR and CDR2 FQNEAQ (reference sequence). This CDR3 has 18 residues. This CDR3 is CASSFGTSGFANTGELFF. CDR3 coding DNA: TGTGCCAGCAGCTTTGGGACTAGCGGGTTCGCGAACACCGGGGAGCTGTTTTTT. Full variable domain (missing parts from reference TRBV7-9 and TRBJ2-2): DTGVSQNPRHKITKRGQNVTFRCDPISEHNRLYWYRQTLGQGPEFLTYFQNEAQLEKSRLLSDRFSAERPKGSFSTLEIQRTEQGDSAMYLCASSFGTSGFANTGELFFGEGSRLTVL.

The chain has TRBV28 and TRBJ2-7; D gene ambiguous. The CDR3 is 11 amino acids. The germline gives CDR1 MDHEN, CDR2 SYDVKM. Trimming stripped 5 bases from V and 4 bases from J, with 6 bases between. The CDR3 nucleotides read TGTGCCAGCAGTACACAATACGAGCAGTACTTC. Encoded protein: CASSTQYEQYF.

This clone was picked up many times. The chain joins TRBV2 to TRBJ2-2; D is unclear. This CDR3 contains 13 residues. The germline V gene encodes CDR1 SNHLY and CDR2 FYNNEI. The germline V and J ends were trimmed by 6 bases and 6 bases, with 11 bases remaining between them. The CDR3: CASSILGPGELFF. The DNA of the CDR3 is TGTGCCAGCAGCATCCTTGGGCCCGGGGAGCTGTTTTTT.

The genes are TRBV1 and TRBJ2-7; the table's D call, TRBD2, was not checked against the DNA. TRBV1 is a known pseudogene. There are 15 residues in the CDR3. CDR3 amino acids: CTSSQDQRETYEQYF. CDR3 coding DNA: TGCACCAGCAGCCAAGATCAGAGGGAGACCTACGAGCAGTACTTC.

The rearrangement links TRBV7-2 to TRBJ2-3; a weak D match, TRBD2 (7 bases). Per germline, CDR1 SGHTA and CDR2 FQGNSA. V was pared by 2 bases and J by 1 base, with 16 bases between. This CDR3 is 17 amino acids long. The CDR3 DNA reads as TGTGCCAGCAGCTTACAAGACAGGCTAGCGGGCACAGATACGCAGTATTTT. Its translation: CASSLQDRLAGTDTQYF.

This chain links TRBV6-2 or TRBV6-3 with TRBJ2-3; the D is unclear. Germline V gene data show CDR1 as MNHEY and CDR2 as SVGEGT. The CDR3 sequence is 13 residues long. Trimming cost V 2 bases and J 5 bases, with 8 bases left between them. As DNA, the CDR3 is TGTGCCAGCAGTTACCAGCGAGTAGATACGCAGTATTTT. It codes for CASSYQRVDTQYF.

The table lists this clone with a count of one. The CDR3 DNA reads as TGTGCCAGCAGCGCACTAGGGACCCCGGGACTAGCGGGGGTTCGGCAGTTCTTC. It specifies CASSALGTPGLAGVRQFF. The chain combines TRBV21-1 with TRBJ2-1; TRBD2 is the table's D call and was not checked against the DNA. TRBV21-1 is a listed pseudogene. This CDR3 is built from 18 residues.

Only a few counts were recorded for this clone. This rearrangement joins TRBV7-2 to TRBJ2-1; 12 bases fit TRBD2. The CDR3 has 17 amino acids. Germline values: CDR1 SGHTA, CDR2 FQGNSA. The junction had 11 bases not matched to a gene; V was cut back by 5 bases and J by 6 bases. DNA for the CDR3: TGTGCCAGCAGCCCCCGGGCTAGCGGGGGGGCCTTCAATGAGCAGTTCTTC. Protein product: CASSPRASGGAFNEQFF. Based on the CDR3 plus reference TRBV7-2 and TRBJ2-1, the full variable domain is GAGVSQSPSNKVTEKGKDVELRCDPISGHTALYWYRQSLGQGLEFLIYFQGNSAPDKSGLPSDRFSAERTGGSVSTLTIQRTQQEDSAVYLCASSPRASGGAFNEQFFGPGTRLTVL.

This clone appeared once. The chain carries TRBV20-1 and TRBJ1-2, with D perhaps TRBD1 (6 bases). With 3 bases removed from V and 0 bases from J, the gap between germline ends came to 8 bases. The CDR3 loop spans 13 amino acids. Germline CDR1 and CDR2: DFQATT and SNEGSKA (reference sequence). CDR3 in amino acids: CSASRTANYGYTF. The DNA for the CDR3 is TGCAGTGCTAGTAGGACAGCTAACTATGGCTACACCTTC.

In this sample, this clone turned up a few times. The rearrangement uses TRBV7-9 and TRBJ2-7, with D possibly matching TRBD2 (5 bases). The CDR3 sequence is 12 residues long. Trimming pared 5 bases from V and 9 bases from J, leaving 14 bases between. Germline V gene lookup returns CDR1 SEHNR and CDR2 FQNEAQ (reference sequence). This CDR3 is CASSDRLSPQYF. The CDR3 DNA reads TGTGCCAGCAGCGACCGACTAAGCCCGCAGTACTTC.

J is TRBJ2-3 and V is TRBV5-4, with TRBD2 matching 9 bases. Germline trimming cut 4 bases from V and 2 bases from J; bases unmatched to any gene: 8. The germline V gene encodes CDR1 SGHNT and CDR2 YYREEE (reference sequence). The length of the CDR3 is 16 residues. CDR3 in amino acids: CASSDRSGGHTDTQYF. In nucleotides, the CDR3 is TGTGCCAGCAGCGACCGTAGCGGGGGCCACACAGATACGCAGTATTTT.

V and J are TRBV19 and TRBJ2-2; 10 nucleotides align to TRBD1. Trimming removed 3 bases from V and 6 bases from J; junction bases left unmatched: 13. The CDR3 is 18 amino acids. CDR1 and CDR2 (germline): LNHDA, SQIVND (reference sequence). Here the CDR3 DNA reads TGTGCCAGTAGTATTGGAATCTCCGGGACAGGGGCGTCCGGGGAGCTGTTTTTT. This codes for CASSIGISGTGASGELFF.

The chain is built from TRBV3-1 (or the pseudogene TRBV3-2) and TRBJ1-2; no reliable D call. Germline values: CDR1 LGHDT, CDR2 YNNKEL (reference sequence). V gave up 0 bases and J gave up 4 bases, with 15 bases separating them. The CDR3 runs to 16 residues. The CDR3 protein is CASSQDLGLPRYGYTF. CDR3 nucleotide sequence: TGTGCCAGCAGCCAAGATCTTGGACTCCCTCGCTATGGCTACACCTTC.

The rearrangement uses TRBV30 and TRBJ2-3; 11 bases match TRBD1. From germline, CDR1 is GTSNPN and CDR2 SVGIG (reference sequence). This CDR3 comprises 12 residues. Trimming removed 8 bases from V and 6 bases from J; junction bases left unmatched: 4. For the CDR3, the DNA is TGTGCCGGACAGGGGGCGGTGGATACGCAGTATTTT. It specifies CAGQGAVDTQYF.

This sequence joins TRBV27 and TRBJ2-1, with 11 bases lining up with TRBD2. V gave up 7 bases and J gave up 10 bases; unmatched junction bases: 9. The CDR3 runs 14 residues. CDR1 is MNHEY, CDR2 SMNVEV, per germline (reference sequence). CDR3: CASTFSGGAREQFF. Written as DNA, the CDR3 is TGTGCCAGCACCTTTAGCGGGGGGGCCCGGGAGCAGTTCTTC.

The chain employs TRBV18 and TRBJ1-2; the D gene is possibly TRBD1 (6 bases). Germline V gives CDR1 KGHSH, CDR2 LQKENI. The CDR3 is 14 amino acids. Trimming cost V 5 bases and J 4 bases, with 14 bases left between them. CDR3 sequence (DNA): TGTGCCAGCTCATCGGATCAGGGGACCTATGGCTACACCTTC. Translation gives CASSSDQGTYGYTF. Full variable domain (outside the CDR3, taken from reference TRBV18 and TRBJ1-2): NAGVMQNPRHLVRRRGQEARLRCSPMKGHSHVYWYRQLPEEGLKFMVYLQKENIIDESGMPKERFSAEFPKEGPSILRIQQVVRGDSAAYFCASSSDQGTYGYTFGSGTRLTVV.

V and J are TRBV4-1 and TRBJ1-3; D unclear. This CDR3 region has 16 residues. CDR1 is MGHRA and CDR2 is YSYEKL in the germline V gene. Trimming took 1 base from V and 0 from J, leaving 10 bases between them. In DNA form, the CDR3 reads TGCGCCAGCAGCCAAGTTAGACTGCTCTCTGGAAACACCATATATTTT. It yields the protein CASSQVRLLSGNTIYF.

The chain is built from TRBV7-8 and TRBJ2-7; TRBD2 matches at 8 bases. Germline V gene lookup returns CDR1 SGHVS and CDR2 FQNEAQ. J gave up 2 bases and V 5 bases, and 11 bases lay outside the gene matches. CDR3 length equals 16 residues. The CDR3 DNA reads as TGTGCCAGCAGCCGCCGGCTCAGCGGGGGAGCCTACGAGCAGTACTTC. Translated: CASSRRLSGGAYEQYF.

The genes are TRBV7-6 and TRBJ1-6; 9 positions agree with TRBD1. Germline V gene lookup returns CDR1 SGHVS and CDR2 FNYEAQ. The CDR3 extends over 15 amino acids. V trimming: 1 base; J trimming: 6 bases; junction bases outside the gene matches: 1. The CDR3 loop is CASSLVDRGNSPLHF. The CDR3 nucleotides read TGTGCCAGCAGCTTAGTGGACAGGGGTAATTCACCCCTCCACTTT.

This clone was seen more than once but under ten times. The chain joins TRBV24-1 to TRBJ2-7; D might be TRBD2 (6 bases). The germline gives CDR1 KGHDR, CDR2 SFDVKD. CDR3 length equals 13 residues. The ends were cut back, 4 bases at V and 7 bases at J, with 13 bases in the middle. The chain's CDR3 is CATSDSTAGEQYF. The CDR3 coding sequence is TGTGCCACCAGTGACTCCACCGCGGGAGAGCAGTACTTC.

Concerning this clone itself: At one of its ends the junction is not consistent with the germline gene, which may arise from a read error. The chain combines TRBV10-3 with TRBJ2-1; TRBD1 agrees at 8 bases. The CDR3 totals 15 residues. Germline lookup yields CDR1 ENHRY and CDR2 SYGVKD. CDR3 amino acids: CGIGGQGASYNEQFF. CDR3 bases: TGTGGCATCGGTGGGCAGGGGGCTTCATACAATGAGCAGTTCTTC.

The chain combines TRBV10-2 with TRBJ1-3, with D tentatively TRBD1 (6 bases). The CDR3 covers 14 residues. The germline V gene has CDR1 WSHSY and CDR2 SAAADI. Trimming cost V 1 base and J 6 bases, with 10 bases left between them. The CDR3 reads CASSEWQGKNTIYF. The CDR3 DNA reads TGCGCCAGCAGTGAGTGGCAGGGGAAAAACACCATATATTTT.

The CDR3: CASRTGGGNTIYF. The CDR3 region has the DNA TGTGCCAGCAGGACAGGCGGAGGAAACACCATATATTTT. This chain uses TRBV3-1 (or the pseudogene TRBV3-2) with TRBJ1-3; tentatively, D is TRBD1 (6 bases). CDR3 length: 13 residues. Germline V gene data show CDR1 as LGHDT and CDR2 as YNNKEL (reference sequence). Trimming took 6 bases from V and 4 from J, leaving 10 bases between them.

V gene TRBV10-2 combines with J gene TRBJ2-5, with 8 nucleotides matching TRBD2. CDR3 length equals 15 residues. Trimming cost V 2 bases and J 4 bases; bases outside gene matches: 6. Germline V gives CDR1 WSHSY, CDR2 SAAADI. Written as DNA, the CDR3 is TGCGCCAGCAGTGAGGGCAGCGGGGGCCCAGAGACCCAGTACTTC. Protein sequence: CASSEGSGGPETQYF.

The chain is built from TRBV2 and TRBJ1-4; D is uncertain. Germline lookup yields CDR1 SNHLY and CDR2 FYNNEI. The CDR3 loop spans 21 amino acids. V was pared by 0 bases and J by 0 bases, with 23 bases between. CDR3: CASSEARPFRRNFATNEKLFF. The CDR3, as DNA: TGTGCCAGCAGTGAAGCGCGGCCATTTCGAAGGAACTTTGCAACTAATGAAAAACTGTTTTTT.

V and J are TRBV28 and TRBJ1-3; the D is unclear. The length of the CDR3 is 15 residues. V was cut by 3 bases and J by 0 bases, with 9 bases left in between. Germline CDR1 and CDR2: MDHEN and SYDVKM. This CDR3 reads CASSFAGNSGNTIYF. The CDR3 coding sequence is TGTGCCAGCAGTTTCGCCGGTAACTCTGGAAACACCATATATTTT.

The CDR3 DNA follows: TGTGCCAGCAGCTTAACACAGGGAAAGGATAGCAATCAGCCCCAGCATTTT. Its protein is CASSLTQGKDSNQPQHF. The chain uses TRBV5-5 and TRBJ1-5; TRBD1 might be the D (6 bases). This CDR3 spans 17 amino acids. In germline, CDR1 is SGHKS, CDR2 YYEKEE (reference sequence). Deletions cut 2 bases from V and 0 bases from J, with 15 bases between.

The chain combines TRBV6-5 with TRBJ1-4, with TRBD1 as a possible D gene (5 bases). The CDR3 has 14 residues. CDR1 and CDR2 (germline): MNHEY, SVGAGI. The V and J ends lost 6 bases and 3 bases respectively, with 11 bases between them. In nucleotides, the CDR3 is TGTGCCAGCAGGTCGATAGGGGCTAATGAAAAACTGTTTTTT. Translated, it gives CASRSIGANEKLFF.